The 17 T cell receptor beta chains listed next were all sequenced from one sample in a study of human T cells and chemical hapten exposure. TCRdb ran MiXCR on the RACE reads and lists one entry per CDR3 protein. The table has some 380,000 distinct CDR3 sequences, more than 4.5% seen once. The time point is: patch test 1, 2 weeks after DPC sensitization. The treatment here: therapeutic diphenylcyclopropenone sensitization with weekly scalp DPC. Sequences were derived from whole blood, sampled in connection with sensitization to the hapten diphenylcyclopropenone (DPC). All receptors come from a woman aged 45-65 years with alopecia areata. Some clones in this sample may be carry-over from other donors' samples.

This clonotype was seen ten or more times. The chain couples TRBV7-9 to TRBJ2-5; weak D call: TRBD2 (6 bases). V lost 6 bases and J 5 bases, leaving 13 bases between the germline ends. This CDR3 contains 13 residues. The germline V gene has CDR1 SEHNR and CDR2 FQNEAQ (reference sequence). The CDR3 spells CASSPPAGETQYF. The DNA for the CDR3 is TGTGCCAGCAGTCCGCCCGCGGGGGAGACCCAGTACTTC.

This chain joins TRBV29-1 and TRBJ1-2; a possible D gene is TRBD1 (6 bases). This CDR3 has 15 amino acids. V was clipped by 0 bases and J by 3 bases, with 14 bases between them. Germline CDR1 is SQVTM and CDR2 is ANQGSEA. The DNA of the CDR3 is TGCAGCGTTGAAGATCGGGGGCAGGAGGACTATGGCTACACCTTC. It is translated as CSVEDRGQEDYGYTF.

There are many counts of this clonotype. This sequence joins TRBV29-1 and TRBJ1-1; D is uncertain. The germline V and J ends were trimmed by 6 bases and 10 bases, with 15 bases remaining between them. The CDR3 loop spans 11 amino acids. Germline V gene data show CDR1 as SQVTM and CDR2 as ANQGSEA. The CDR3 DNA is TGCAGCGTCCTTTTATTAGGGCTAGCTTTCTTT. Its protein is CSVLLLGLAFF.

The sample holds many counts of this clonotype. This chain connects TRBV20-1 to TRBJ1-1; D remains ambiguous. Germline V gene lookup returns CDR1 DFQATT and CDR2 SNEGSKA (reference sequence). Trimming took 5 bases from V and 1 from J, leaving 17 bases between them. The CDR3 runs 15 residues. CDR3 in DNA: TGCAGTGCTGGGATAGTTACGGGCGGGAACACTGAAGCTTTCTTT. Translated, it gives CSAGIVTGGNTEAFF.

This clonotype was found many times. The chain combines TRBV12-3 or TRBV12-4 with TRBJ2-7, with a weak D call TRBD1 (6 bases). Trimming stripped 6 bases from V and 0 bases from J, with 12 bases between. This CDR3 is 14 amino acids long. DNA for the CDR3: TGTGCCAGCAGAGGACAGTGGAGCTCCTACGAGCAGTACTTC. Amino acids: CASRGQWSSYEQYF.

The sample holds a few counts of this clonotype. The chain links TRBV7-2 to TRBJ2-5; D gene ambiguous. The CDR3 spans 14 residues. The V gene lost 3 bases and the J gene lost 1 base, with 9 bases spanning the gap. Germline values: CDR1 SGHTA, CDR2 FQGNSA. CDR3 in DNA: TGTGCCAGCAGCTTGGTGGGTCCCCAAGAGACCCAGTACTTC. This encodes CASSLVGPQETQYF.

This clonotype was counted ten times or more. This chain connects TRBV11-2 to TRBJ2-1; TRBD2 is a possible D gene (5 bases). CDR1 and CDR2 (germline): SGHAT, FQNNGV. The CDR3 consists of 17 residues. V lost 2 bases to trimming and J lost 2 bases, with 16 bases between them. CDR3 bases: TGTGCCAGCAGCTTATGGAGGCGGGCACCGACCTACAATGAGCAGTTCTTC. It is translated as CASSLWRRAPTYNEQFF.

This clonotype was recorded at least ten times. This chain links TRBV9 with TRBJ2-7, with 7 bases fitting TRBD1. This CDR3 contains 15 residues. Trimming removed 0 bases from V and 0 bases from J; junction bases left unmatched: 3. From germline, CDR1 is SGDLS and CDR2 YYNGEE. The CDR3 DNA reads as TGTGCCAGCAGCGTAGGGGACAGCGTCTCCTACGAGCAGTACTTC. Translated: CASSVGDSVSYEQYF.

This chain uses TRBV3-1 with TRBJ2-5; 7 positions match TRBD2. J was trimmed by 4 bases and V by 1 base; bases with no gene match: 9. The CDR3 runs to 16 residues. Germline V gene lookup returns CDR1 LGHDT and CDR2 YNNKEL (reference sequence). The DNA for the CDR3 is TGTGCCAGCAGCCAAGGTCTTGAGTTAGCGGGAGAGACCCAGTACTTC. Translated: CASSQGLELAGETQYF.

This clonotype was seen repeatedly, ten times or more. The chain couples TRBV11-2 to TRBJ2-7, with 8 bases fitting TRBD2. J lost 2 bases, V lost 4 bases, and 10 bases had no gene match. Per the germline V gene, CDR1 is SGHAT and CDR2 is FQNNGV. This CDR3 region has 16 residues. In DNA form, the CDR3 reads TGTGCCAGCAGCTCTCCCGGGGTAGCGGGGACCTACGAGCAGTACTTC. This codes for CASSSPGVAGTYEQYF.

This clonotype was observed at least ten times. The genes are TRBV5-1 and TRBJ2-3; D may be TRBD2 (6 bases). V lost 2 bases to trimming and J lost 0 bases, with 7 bases between them. This CDR3 has 14 amino acids. Germline CDR1 SGHRS, CDR2 YFSETQ. The CDR3 region is CASSFGGSTDTQYF. CDR3 in DNA: TGCGCCAGCAGCTTCGGGGGTAGCACAGATACGCAGTATTTT.

The CDR3 is CASRLSSGGKQETQYF. The CDR3 region has the DNA TGTGCCAGCAGACTCTCTAGCGGGGGGAAACAAGAGACCCAGTACTTC. V usage is TRBV21-1 and J usage is TRBJ2-5; whether TRBD2, the table's D call, matches the DNA was not checked. TRBV21-1 is a documented pseudogene. The CDR3 contains 16 residues.

V gene TRBV20-1 combines with J gene TRBJ2-5; 11 positions agree with TRBD2. Unmatched junction bases numbered 20, after V lost 6 bases and J lost 5 bases. Per the germline V gene, CDR1 is DFQATT and CDR2 is SNEGSKA (reference sequence). CDR3 size: 18 residues. The CDR3 here is CSATALGLAGGPGETQYF. DNA of the CDR3: TGCAGTGCCACCGCACTCGGGCTAGCGGGGGGTCCGGGGGAGACCCAGTACTTC.

The rearrangement links TRBV18 to TRBJ2-3; 7 nucleotides match TRBD1. Germline V gives CDR1 KGHSH, CDR2 LQKENI. CDR3 length: 15 residues. After removal of 4 bases from V and 2 bases from J, the junction contained 6 bases not matched to a gene. The CDR3 reads CASSHTGDSTDTQYF. The DNA of the CDR3 is TGTGCCAGCTCACACACAGGGGATTCCACAGATACGCAGTATTTT. Variable domain in full (rest from reference TRBV18 and TRBJ2-3): NAGVMQNPRHLVRRRGQEARLRCSPMKGHSHVYWYRQLPEEGLKFMVYLQKENIIDESGMPKERFSAEFPKEGPSILRIQQVVRGDSAAYFCASSHTGDSTDTQYFGPGTRLTVL.

This clonotype was seen many times. V usage is TRBV10-3 and J usage is TRBJ2-7; TRBD1 matches at 7 bases. This CDR3 comprises 14 residues. The J segment lost 7 bases and the V segment lost 7 bases, leaving 13 bases of the junction unmatched. The germline gives CDR1 ENHRY, CDR2 SYGVKD. CDR3 nucleotides: TGTGCCATCACCTTCGACAGGGTCCGAGGGGAGCAGTACTTC. It specifies CAITFDRVRGEQYF.

Ten or more counts support this clonotype. DNA of the CDR3: TGCGCCAGCAGTACACAGGCCAATCAGCCCCAGCATTTT. It translates to CASSTQANQPQHF. The chain carries TRBV10-2 and TRBJ1-5, with D possibly being TRBD1 (5 bases). CDR1 WSHSY and CDR2 SAAADI come from the germline V gene. The CDR3 spans 13 residues. The ends were cut back, 5 bases at V and 3 bases at J, with 8 bases in the middle.

This clonotype was detected ten times or more. The gene calls are TRBV7-6 and TRBJ2-7; 7 nucleotides match TRBD1. Germline CDR1 reads SGHVS; CDR2 reads FNYEAQ. V shed 4 bases, J shed 4 bases, and the junction held 1 base outside the gene matches. The CDR3 extends over 12 amino acids. CDR3 region: CASSSRGYEQYF. In DNA, the CDR3 is TGTGCCAGCAGCTCCAGGGGGTACGAGCAGTACTTC.